Below are 2 T cell receptor beta chains sequenced from a single sample in a study of cytomegalovirus exposure and HLA in healthy donors. Primers for the PCR totalled 60 Vbeta and 13 Jbeta. Assay: immunoSEQ multiplex PCR; the TCRdb copy retains only in-frame clones and omits some. The sample holds 100,000 to 150,000 clones, around 82% seen once. Sample: PBMCs. The source of these receptors is a female donor in good health and CMV-seronegative.

The V gene is TRBV27, the J gene TRBJ2-1, with 11 bases that match TRBD2. CDR3 length: 16 amino acids. In germline, CDR1 is MNHEY, CDR2 SMNVEV (reference sequence). V shed 4 bases, J shed 5 bases, and the junction held 7 bases outside the gene matches. CDR3 amino acids: CASSSLAGGPNNEQFF. The CDR3 nucleotides are TGTGCCAGCAGTTCATTAGCGGGAGGGCCCAACAATGAGCAGTTCTTC.

This rearrangement joins TRBV18 to TRBJ2-7, with TRBD1 matching over 11 bases. Germline V lookup: CDR1 KGHSH, CDR2 LQKENI. J gave up 3 bases and V 4 bases, and 2 bases lay outside the gene matches. This CDR3 region has 14 residues. CDR3 nucleotides: TGTGCCAGCTCACTTGGGACAGGGGGCTACGAGCAGTACTTC. The encoded protein is CASSLGTGGYEQYF.